These 20 T cell receptor beta chains were all obtained from the same sample, sequenced in a study of glioma-infiltrating T cells. Amplification of TCR alpha and beta CDR3 regions from RNA used iRepertoire nested multiplex PCR. TCRdb redid the calling of the multiplex PCR reads with MiXCR, one entry per CDR3 protein. Found here are 150,000 to 200,000 distinct CDR3 sequences, about 47% of them singletons; the top ten hold over 4%. The specimen was glioma tissue, nonneoplastic brain tissue, or PBMCs (not recorded which). The receptor source for this set is a human donor with low-grade glioma or glioblastoma, undergoing nonglioma brain surgery, or in good health (not recorded which).

In the case of this clonotype: Compared with germline, one end of the junction differs, possibly owing to a read error. The rearrangement uses TRBV7-2 and TRBJ2-7; 7 bases match TRBD1. Germline loops: CDR1 SGHTA, CDR2 FQGNSA. The CDR3 covers 13 residues. DNA for the CDR3: TGTGCCATCAGCTTGGGACAGTCCTACGAGCAGTACTTC. Translating it yields CAISLGQSYEQYF.

This clonotype has ten or more counts. The chain recombines TRBV20-1 with TRBJ2-3; D gene uncertain. Germline CDR1 DFQATT, CDR2 SNEGSKA (reference sequence). The CDR3 contains 14 residues. Between the trimmed V and J ends, which lost 3 bases and 1 base, there was a span of 11 bases. The CDR3, as DNA: TGCAGTGCTAGCGGTCGAATTGGCACAGATACGCAGTATTTT. This codes for CSASGRIGTDTQYF.

CDR3 protein: CASSQARNNEQFF. Written as DNA, the CDR3 is TGTGCCAGCAGCCAAGCCAGAAACAATGAGCAGTTCTTC. The genes are TRBV3-1 and TRBJ2-1; unclear D gene. Germline CDR1 reads LGHDT; CDR2 reads YNNKEL (reference sequence). Between the trimmed V and J ends, which lost 1 base and 5 bases, there was a span of 6 bases. The CDR3 covers 13 residues.

Details on this clonotype: A junction end diverges from the germline sequence, so it may reflect a read error. CDR3 sequence reads: CASSLGGTDTKYF. CDR3 nucleotides: TGTGCCAGCAGCCTTGGGGGCACAGATACGAAGTATTTT. This sequence joins TRBV16 and TRBJ2-3, with D tentatively TRBD1 (6 bases). The CDR3 is 13 residues long. The germline gives CDR1 KGHSY, CDR2 FQNENV.

This clonotype was seen only a few times. V is TRBV7-9 and J is TRBJ2-1, with 11 bases fitting TRBD2. The CDR3 is 13 residues long. CDR1 SEHNR and CDR2 FQNEAQ come from the germline V gene (reference sequence). The junction had 7 bases not matched to a gene; V was cut back by 11 bases and J by 7 bases. The chain's CDR3 is CAGGTSGGNEQFF. The CDR3 region has the DNA TGTGCCGGAGGGACTAGCGGAGGTAATGAGCAGTTCTTC. The full variable domain, its missing parts supplied by reference TRBV7-9 and TRBJ2-1, is DTGVSQNPRHKITKRGQNVTFRCDPISEHNRLYWYRQTLGQGPEFLTYFQNEAQLEKSRLLSDRFSAERPKGSFSTLEIQRTEQGDSAMYLCAGGTSGGNEQFFGPGTRLTVL.

Regarding this clonotype: Because the CDR3 is missing its conserved closing phenylalanine or tryptophan, this is likely a read error. The chain links TRBV6-2 or TRBV6-3 to TRBJ2-3; 13 bases map to TRBD2. Germline CDR1 MNHEY, CDR2 SVGEGT. The CDR3 loop spans 15 amino acids. The CDR3 sequence: CAGSLRLAGGDTQYS. CDR3 DNA: TGTGCCGGCAGTTTAAGACTAGCGGGAGGTGATACGCAGTATTCT.

This clonotype was counted ten times or more. The V and J genes are TRBV6-1 and TRBJ2-1; TRBD1 might be the D (6 bases). V dropped 6 bases and J dropped 10 bases, with 10 bases sitting between them. The CDR3 contains 11 residues. Germline V lookup: CDR1 MNHNS, CDR2 SASEGT. Here the CDR3 DNA reads TGTGCCAGCAGGGGGACAATCGAGCAGTTCTTC. Amino acid sequence: CASRGTIEQFF.

This clonotype was detected once. A junction end diverges from the germline sequence, so it may reflect a read error. The rearrangement joins TRBV20-1 to TRBJ1-2; D is perhaps TRBD1 (6 bases). Germline V gene data show CDR1 as DFQATT and CDR2 as SNEGSKA (reference sequence). This CDR3 is 14 amino acids long. This chain's CDR3 is CSARDESQGYGYNF. The CDR3 DNA follows: TGCAGTGCTAGAGATGAATCACAGGGATATGGATACAACTTC.

On this clonotype: This sequence may be a read error, since a much larger clone differs from it by one base. The rearrangement links TRBV28 to TRBJ1-1; D is ambiguous. The CDR3 spans 15 residues. The germline gives CDR1 MDHEN, CDR2 SYDVKM. The CDR3 loop is CASSLPGRGNTEDFF. DNA for the CDR3: TGTGCCAGCAGCCTCCCTGGGAGAGGGAACACTGAAGATTTCTTT.

As concerns this clonotype: One junction end does not reproduce the germline sequence, and a read error may be involved. The chain carries TRBV6-2 or TRBV6-3 and TRBJ2-7; 12 bases map to TRBD2. Germline values: CDR1 MNHEY, CDR2 SVGEGT. The CDR3 has 17 amino acids. The chain's CDR3 is CASSYRRTSGKIYKQYF. The CDR3, as DNA: TGTGCCAGCAGTTACCGCCGGACTAGCGGGAAAATCTACAAGCAGTACTTC.

For this clonotype: The germline gene is not matched at one end of the junction; a read error may be the cause. This chain connects TRBV4-1 to TRBJ1-2; no definite D call. The CDR3 is made up of 12 amino acids. Per the germline V gene, CDR1 is MGHRA and CDR2 is YSYEKL. Here the CDR3 reads CASTQGPDGYTF. CDR3 sequence (DNA): TGCGCCAGCACCCAAGGCCCAGATGGCTACACCTTC.

This clonotype was counted ten times or more. This chain's CDR3 is CATSGGAGTDTQYF. CDR3 DNA: TGTGCCACCAGCGGAGGTGCAGGCACAGATACGCAGTATTTT. The chain combines TRBV15 with TRBJ2-3, with D perhaps TRBD2 (5 bases). Trimming pared 5 bases from V and 1 base from J, leaving 10 bases between. In germline, CDR1 is LNHNV, CDR2 YYDKDF (reference sequence). The CDR3 sequence is 14 residues long.

The V and J genes are TRBV20-1 and TRBJ1-4; D gene unclear. Trimming took off 6 bases at V and 12 bases at J, with 14 bases between the two ends. Germline V gene lookup returns CDR1 DFQATT and CDR2 SNEGSKA (reference sequence). The CDR3 has 11 amino acids. CDR3 bases: TGCAGTGCGGGATGGAATAAAGAACTGTTTTTT. Protein sequence: CSAGWNKELFF.

The chain is built from TRBV19 and TRBJ2-3, with TRBD2 as a possible D gene (5 bases). V gave up 3 bases and J gave up 1 base, with 8 bases separating them. Germline CDR1 LNHDA, CDR2 SQIVND (reference sequence). This CDR3 is 14 amino acids long. This CDR3 reads CASSIRTGTDTQYF. Here the CDR3 DNA reads TGTGCCAGTAGTATTAGGACTGGCACAGATACGCAGTATTTT.

Note on this clonotype: This clone may be a read error of a much larger clone one base away. The chain employs TRBV15 and TRBJ2-3; 9 positions agree with TRBD2. Germline CDR1 is LNHNV and CDR2 is YYDKDF (reference sequence). The CDR3 consists of 16 residues. Trimming removed 0 bases from V and 5 bases from J; junction bases left unmatched: 6. CDR3: CATSRDISGSIDTQYF. In DNA form, the CDR3 reads TGTGCCACCAGCAGAGATATTAGCGGGAGTATAGATACGCAGTATTTT.

This clonotype was seen more than once but under ten times. A much larger clone sits a single nucleotide away, making a read error possible. The chain combines TRBV7-9 with TRBJ1-6; the D gene is possibly TRBD1 (5 bases). Germline CDR1 reads SEHNR; CDR2 reads FQNEAQ (reference sequence). Trimming removed 4 bases at V and 7 bases at J, with 17 bases between. CDR3 length: 16 residues. The DNA for the CDR3 is TGTGCCAGCAGCTCAACTAAAGCGGGGGAGAATTCACCCCTCCACTTT. This gives the protein CASSSTKAGENSPLHF.

This clonotype was observed once. This may arise from a read error, as a much more abundant clone is one base away. V and J are TRBV28 and TRBJ1-1; D is perhaps TRBD1 (5 bases). This CDR3 has 17 residues. V was trimmed by 3 bases and J by 6 bases, leaving 23 bases between them. CDR1 and CDR2 (germline): MDHEN, SYDVKM. The CDR3 spells CASSFSPGVTDNAEAFF. The CDR3, as DNA: TGTGCCAGCAGTTTTTCGCCCGGCGTGACAGACAACGCTGAAGCTTTCTTT.

Remarks on this clonotype: This may stem from a read error, because a much larger clone lies one nucleotide away. The V call is TRBV4-1, the J call TRBJ2-5, with D perhaps matching TRBD2 (5 bases). The germline gives CDR1 MGHRA, CDR2 YSYEKL. The CDR3 is 12 amino acids. The CDR3 reads CSSSGEIETQYF. CDR3 nucleotides: TGCTCCAGCAGCGGAGAAATAGAGACCCAGTACTTC.

This chain links TRBV5-1 with TRBJ2-1, with 10 positions matching TRBD2. J gave up 7 bases and V 5 bases, and 12 bases lay outside the gene matches. The V gene's germline CDR1 is SGHRS and CDR2 YFSETQ. The CDR3 runs 16 residues. CDR3 in amino acids: CASRPESGRARNEQFF. For the CDR3, the DNA is TGCGCCAGCAGGCCCGAAAGCGGGAGGGCGAGGAATGAGCAGTTCTTC.

The J gene is TRBJ2-7, the V gene TRBV28; D may be TRBD1 (5 bases). Germline CDR1 and CDR2: MDHEN and SYDVKM. The V gene lost 6 bases and the J gene lost 2 bases, with 14 bases spanning the gap. The length of the CDR3 is 14 residues. CDR3 amino acids: CASRGGAPTYEQYF. The CDR3, as DNA: TGTGCCAGCAGGGGTGGGGCTCCGACCTACGAGCAGTACTTC.